The 14 T cell receptor beta chains below come from one sample, sequenced in a study of T cells in Graves' hyperthyroidism and ophthalmopathy. Amplification of TCR beta CDR3 regions used RNA as the template. HTBI primers were employed in a first-round RT-PCR of the TCR CDR3. TCRdb reprocessed the multiplex PCR reads with MiXCR, giving one entry per CDR3 protein. The sample holds hundreds of thousands of distinct CDR3 sequences, 14% seen once. Material for sequencing was blood. The receptors were gathered from a young woman with Graves' hyperthyroidism.

The sample holds many counts of this clonotype. The CDR3 loop reads CASQEGTAGELFF. DNA of the CDR3: TGTGCCAGCCAGGAGGGGACGGCCGGGGAGCTGTTTTTT. The chain employs TRBV6-1 and TRBJ2-2; weak D call: TRBD2 (6 bases). Trimming shortened V by 8 bases and J by 6 bases, and 13 bases separated the two germline ends. Germline assignment: CDR1 MNHNS and CDR2 SASEGT. The CDR3 is made up of 13 amino acids.

V is TRBV12-3 or TRBV12-4 and J is TRBJ2-5, with a tentative D call TRBD1 (6 bases). Between the trimmed V and J ends, which lost 6 bases and 1 base, there was a span of 12 bases. There are 14 residues in the CDR3. CDR3: CASSVGQSQETQYF. The CDR3 DNA sequence: TGTGCCAGCAGCGTAGGACAGTCCCAAGAGACCCAGTACTTC.

The rearrangement uses TRBV24-1 and TRBJ2-1; TRBD1 aligns across 7 bases. This CDR3 contains 12 residues. Unmatched junction bases numbered 3, after V lost 9 bases and J lost 5 bases. Per the germline V gene, CDR1 is KGHDR and CDR2 is SFDVKD. CDR3 in amino acids: CATQGQNNEQFF. The CDR3, as DNA: TGTGCCACCCAGGGACAGAACAATGAGCAGTTCTTC.

The table lists this clonotype with many counts. The chain couples TRBV12-3 or TRBV12-4 to TRBJ2-5, with a possible D match to TRBD2 (7 bases). The CDR3 is 16 residues long. V gave up 0 bases and J gave up 11 bases, with 22 bases separating them. The DNA for the CDR3 is TGTGCCAGCAGTTTAGCGTCGCTAGCGGTTTCCAGGGGACAGTACTTC. This codes for CASSLASLAVSRGQYF.

This clonotype was observed many times. The J gene is TRBJ1-1, the V gene TRBV30; no clear D. CDR3 length: 12 residues. With 0 bases removed from V and 2 bases from J, the gap between germline ends came to 4 bases. The V gene's germline CDR1 is GTSNPN and CDR2 SVGIG (reference sequence). This chain's CDR3 is CAWSVSNTEAFF. For the CDR3, the DNA is TGTGCCTGGAGTGTATCTAACACTGAAGCTTTCTTT.

This clonotype was observed at least ten times. The chain is built from TRBV20-1 and TRBJ2-3; TRBD2 matches at 12 bases. With 5 bases clipped from V and 6 bases from J, the junction kept 6 bases outside the gene matches. Germline assignment: CDR1 DFQATT and CDR2 SNEGSKA (reference sequence). This CDR3 is built from 14 residues. Here the CDR3 DNA reads TGCAGTGCTCGACTAGCGGGAGTAGCTGATACGCAGTATTTT. Its protein is CSARLAGVADTQYF.

This clonotype has at least ten counts. V is TRBV2 and J is TRBJ1-3; D not certain. CDR1 is SNHLY and CDR2 is FYNNEI in the germline V gene. V was shortened by 6 bases and J by 3 bases, with 15 bases between the two germline ends. The CDR3 is 15 residues long. In DNA form, the CDR3 reads TGTGCCAGCAGGGGAGAAATTTGGTTTGGAAACACCATATATTTT. Amino acid sequence: CASRGEIWFGNTIYF.

The chain combines TRBV7-2 with TRBJ2-4; perhaps TRBD2 as D (5 bases). Deletions cut 4 bases from V and 2 bases from J, with 12 bases between. Looked up from germline, CDR1 is SGHTA and CDR2 is FQGNSA. The CDR3 runs 15 residues. This chain's CDR3 is CASSSYSGTKNIQYF. DNA of the CDR3: TGTGCCAGCAGCTCCTACTCCGGGACCAAAAACATTCAGTACTTC. The full variable domain, in which reference TRBV7-2 and TRBJ2-4 provide the parts outside the CDR3, is GAGVSQSPSNKVTEKGKDVELRCDPISGHTALYWYRQSLGQGLEFLIYFQGNSAPDKSGLPSDRFSAERTGGSVSTLTIQRTQQEDSAVYLCASSSYSGTKNIQYFGAGTRLSVL.

This clonotype was counted at least ten times. The genes are TRBV3-1 and TRBJ1-2; D call uncertain. This CDR3 comprises 14 residues. Germline-derived CDR1 and CDR2 are LGHDT and YNNKEL (reference sequence). Trimming pared 0 bases from V and 7 bases from J, leaving 12 bases between. The CDR3 protein is CASSQDSVGSGYTF. The CDR3 DNA reads TGTGCCAGCAGCCAAGATAGCGTTGGAAGTGGCTACACCTTC.

This clonotype was seen many times. This chain uses TRBV30 with TRBJ2-2; tentatively, D is TRBD1 (6 bases). This CDR3 region has 14 residues. Germline CDR1 is GTSNPN and CDR2 is SVGIG (reference sequence). The germline V and J ends were trimmed by 4 bases and 6 bases, with 15 bases remaining between them. In DNA, the CDR3 is TGTGCCTGGAAGGGCAGGGGCATTGCCGGGGAGCTGTTTTTT. Encoded protein: CAWKGRGIAGELFF.

This rearrangement joins TRBV6-1 to TRBJ1-4, with 11 bases aligning to TRBD1. This CDR3 is 14 amino acids long. Trimming cost V 4 bases and J 5 bases; bases outside gene matches: 0. Germline CDR1 MNHNS, CDR2 SASEGT. CDR3 in DNA: TGTGCCAGCAGTGGGGACAGGGGGAATGAAAAACTGTTTTTT. It codes for CASSGDRGNEKLFF.

This clonotype came up many times. The gene calls are TRBV7-2 and TRBJ2-5, with TRBD2 as a possible D gene (6 bases). The CDR3 is 16 residues long. CDR1 and CDR2 from the germline V gene are SGHTA and FQGNSA. The germline V and J ends were trimmed by 0 bases and 2 bases, with 13 bases remaining between them. CDR3 in amino acids: CASSLALEGGQETQYF. The DNA of the CDR3 is TGTGCCAGCAGCTTAGCGCTCGAGGGAGGTCAAGAGACCCAGTACTTC.

This clonotype was found a few times. The J gene is TRBJ2-3, the V gene TRBV15; 10 nucleotides agree with TRBD2. This CDR3 has 16 residues. V lost 0 bases to trimming and J lost 6 bases; unmatched junction nucleotides: 6. Germline CDR1 is LNHNV and CDR2 is YYDKDF (reference sequence). CDR3 in amino acids: CATSRDLSSGRDTQYF. CDR3 DNA: TGTGCCACCAGCAGAGATCTGAGTAGCGGGAGGGATACGCAGTATTTT.

This clonotype has a count of ten or more. This sequence joins TRBV5-8 and TRBJ2-5; D ambiguous. Germline CDR1 SGHTS, CDR2 YDEGEE. The CDR3 sequence is 14 residues long. Trimming stripped 8 bases from V and 4 bases from J, with 18 bases between. CDR3 DNA: TGTGCCAGTACCGTACTCGTAGGACCAGAGACCCAGTACTTC. Amino acids: CASTVLVGPETQYF.